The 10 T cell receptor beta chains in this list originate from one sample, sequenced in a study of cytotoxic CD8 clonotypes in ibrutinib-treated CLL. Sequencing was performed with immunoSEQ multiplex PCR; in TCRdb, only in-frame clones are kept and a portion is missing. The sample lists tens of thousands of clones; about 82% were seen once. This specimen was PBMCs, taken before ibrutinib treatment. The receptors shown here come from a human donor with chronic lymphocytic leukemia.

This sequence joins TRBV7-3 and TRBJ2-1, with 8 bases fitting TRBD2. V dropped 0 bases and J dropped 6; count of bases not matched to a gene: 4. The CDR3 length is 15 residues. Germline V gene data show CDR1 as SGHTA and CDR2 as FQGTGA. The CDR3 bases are TGTGCCAGCAGCTTAACAGCGGGAGCGAGCAATGAGCAGTTCTTC. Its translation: CASSLTAGASNEQFF.

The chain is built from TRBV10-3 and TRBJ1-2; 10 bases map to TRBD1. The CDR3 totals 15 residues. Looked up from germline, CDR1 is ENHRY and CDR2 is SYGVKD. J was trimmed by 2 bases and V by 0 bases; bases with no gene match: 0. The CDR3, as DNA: TGTGCCATCAGTGAGTCGGGACAGGGGAACTATGGCTACACCTTC. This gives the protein CAISESGQGNYGYTF.

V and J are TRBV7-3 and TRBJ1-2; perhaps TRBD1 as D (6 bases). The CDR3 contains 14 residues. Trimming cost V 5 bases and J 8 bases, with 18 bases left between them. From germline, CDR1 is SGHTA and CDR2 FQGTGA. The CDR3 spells CASSAGQSGFGYTF. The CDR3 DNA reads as TGTGCCAGCAGCGCTGGACAGTCTGGTTTCGGCTACACCTTC.

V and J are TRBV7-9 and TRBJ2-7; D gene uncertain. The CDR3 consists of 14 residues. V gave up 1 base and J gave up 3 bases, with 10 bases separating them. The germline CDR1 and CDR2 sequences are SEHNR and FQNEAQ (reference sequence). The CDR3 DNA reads TGTGCCAGCAGCTTAGGGGTTAGACACTACGAGCAGTACTTC. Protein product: CASSLGVRHYEQYF.

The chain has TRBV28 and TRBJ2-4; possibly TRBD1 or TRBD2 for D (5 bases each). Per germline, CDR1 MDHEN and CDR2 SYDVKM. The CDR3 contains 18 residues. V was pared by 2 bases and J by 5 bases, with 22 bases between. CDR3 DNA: TGTGCCAGCAGTTTAACTTACGTCCGAGGGGTTTGGGAAAACATTCAGTACTTC. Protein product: CASSLTYVRGVWENIQYF.

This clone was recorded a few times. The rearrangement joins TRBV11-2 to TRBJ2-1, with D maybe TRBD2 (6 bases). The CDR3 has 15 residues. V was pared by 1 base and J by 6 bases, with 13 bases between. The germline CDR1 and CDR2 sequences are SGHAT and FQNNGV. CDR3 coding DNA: TGTGCCAGCAGCTTAGTGGCGGGAAAGCGCAATGAGCAGTTCTTC. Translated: CASSLVAGKRNEQFF.

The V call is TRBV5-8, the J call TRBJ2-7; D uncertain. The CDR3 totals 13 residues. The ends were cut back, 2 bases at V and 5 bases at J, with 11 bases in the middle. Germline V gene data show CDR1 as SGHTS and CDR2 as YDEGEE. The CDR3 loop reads CASSFRSAHEQYF. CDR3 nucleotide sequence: TGTGCCAGCAGCTTTAGATCCGCTCACGAGCAGTACTTC. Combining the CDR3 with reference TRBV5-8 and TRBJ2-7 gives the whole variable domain EAGVTQSPTHLIKTRGQQATLRCSPISGHTSVYWYQQALGLGLQFLLWYDEGEERNRGNFPPRFSGRQFPNYSSELNVNALELEDSALYLCASSFRSAHEQYFGPGTRLTVT.

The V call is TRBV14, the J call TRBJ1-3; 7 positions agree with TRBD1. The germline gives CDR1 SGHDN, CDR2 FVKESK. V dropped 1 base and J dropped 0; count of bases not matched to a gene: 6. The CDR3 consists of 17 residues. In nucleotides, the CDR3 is TGTGCCAGCAGCCAAGGTTCAGGGGGGAACTCTGGAAACACCATATATTTT. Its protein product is CASSQGSGGNSGNTIYF.

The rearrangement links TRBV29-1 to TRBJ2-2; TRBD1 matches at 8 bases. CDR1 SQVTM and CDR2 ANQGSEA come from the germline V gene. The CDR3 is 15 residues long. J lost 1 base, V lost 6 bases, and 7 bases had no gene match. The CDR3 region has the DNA TGCAGCGTCCTTACCGGGACAGGGAACACCGGGGAGCTGTTTTTT. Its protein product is CSVLTGTGNTGELFF.

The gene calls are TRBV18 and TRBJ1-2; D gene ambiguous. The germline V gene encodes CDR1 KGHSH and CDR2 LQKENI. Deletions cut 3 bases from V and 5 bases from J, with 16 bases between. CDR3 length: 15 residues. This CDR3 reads CASSPSPDGWYGYTF. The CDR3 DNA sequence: TGTGCCAGCTCACCGAGCCCGGACGGATGGTATGGCTACACCTTC.